This T cell receptor beta chain came from a study of cytomegalovirus exposure and HLA in healthy donors. Overall study context: The 100 to 150 validation repertoires matched the roughly 650 first-cohort repertoires in platform, a later analysis reported.

Study conclusions and caveats: The study flagged some 170 TCR beta chains as cytomegalovirus-associated. In vitro checks showed that a few CMV-associated chains really do target CMV antigens.

Sequencing was performed with immunoSEQ multiplex PCR; in TCRdb, only in-frame clones are kept and a portion is missing. The sample carries 50,000 to 65,000 clones, about 96% recorded once. This CDR3 is built from 13 residues. After removal of 10 bases from V and 1 base from J, the junction contained 5 bases not matched to a gene. Germline CDR1 is ENHRY and CDR2 is SYGVKD. In the case of this clone: Its antigen is currently unknown.

The sequence was obtained from a young woman in good health and CMV-seronegative. The sequenced sample was PBMCs. The chain combines TRBV10-3 with TRBJ2-3; TRBD2 matches 7 bases. CDR3 bases: TGTGCCACCGGGGGGTCGGGCACAGATACGCAGTATTTT. Protein sequence: CATGGSGTDTQYF.